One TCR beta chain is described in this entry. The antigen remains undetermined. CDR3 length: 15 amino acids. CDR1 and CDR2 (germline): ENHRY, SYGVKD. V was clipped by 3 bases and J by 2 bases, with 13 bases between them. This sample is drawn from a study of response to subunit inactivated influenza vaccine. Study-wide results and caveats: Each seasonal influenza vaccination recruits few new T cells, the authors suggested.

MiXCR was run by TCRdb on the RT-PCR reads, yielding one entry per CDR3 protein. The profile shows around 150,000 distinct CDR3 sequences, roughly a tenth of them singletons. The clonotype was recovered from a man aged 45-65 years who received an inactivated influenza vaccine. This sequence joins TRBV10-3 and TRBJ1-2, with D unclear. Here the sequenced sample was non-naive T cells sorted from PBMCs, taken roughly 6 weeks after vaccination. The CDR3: CAISDLRGFNYGYTF. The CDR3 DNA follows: TGTGCCATCAGTGACTTGCGAGGTTTCAACTATGGCTACACCTTC.